The entry below describes one T cell receptor beta chain. TCRdb's copy holds only in-frame clones and misses some; the assay was immunoSEQ multiplex PCR. The data show 150,000 to 200,000 clones, roughly 92% seen once. The record originates from a study of control samples from healthy donors and cancer patients. The source is a man in his thirties or forties in good health. Sequenced sample: blood.

The CDR3: CASSRDFQETQYF. DNA of the CDR3: TGTGCCAGCAGCAGGGACTTCCAAGAGACCCAGTACTTC. This rearrangement joins TRBV11-2 to TRBJ2-5; D possibly corresponds to TRBD2 (6 bases). The CDR3 contains 13 residues. V lost 5 bases, J lost 1 base, and 8 bases lay in between. Per the germline V gene, CDR1 is SGHAT and CDR2 is FQNNGV.